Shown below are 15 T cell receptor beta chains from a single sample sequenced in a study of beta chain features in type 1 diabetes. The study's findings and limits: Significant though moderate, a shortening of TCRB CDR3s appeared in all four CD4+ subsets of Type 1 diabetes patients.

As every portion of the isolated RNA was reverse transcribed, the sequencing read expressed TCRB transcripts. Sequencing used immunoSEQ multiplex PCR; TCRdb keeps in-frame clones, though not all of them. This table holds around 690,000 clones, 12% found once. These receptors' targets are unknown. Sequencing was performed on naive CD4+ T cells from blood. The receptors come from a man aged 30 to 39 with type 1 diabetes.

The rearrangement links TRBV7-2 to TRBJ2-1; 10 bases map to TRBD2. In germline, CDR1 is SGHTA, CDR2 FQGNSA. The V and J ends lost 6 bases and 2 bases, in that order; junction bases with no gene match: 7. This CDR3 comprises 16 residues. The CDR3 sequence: CASRQRLAGAYNEQFF. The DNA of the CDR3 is TGTGCCAGCAGACAGAGGCTAGCGGGGGCCTACAATGAGCAGTTCTTC.

Here the CDR3 reads CASSNLGNTEAFF. The CDR3 DNA reads as TGTGCCAGCTCAAACCTTGGGAACACTGAAGCTTTCTTT. The chain employs TRBV18 and TRBJ1-1; D gene ambiguous. The CDR3 loop spans 13 amino acids. CDR1 KGHSH and CDR2 LQKENI come from the germline V gene. The V end lost 5 bases, the J end lost 1 base, and 8 bases lay between the germline ends.

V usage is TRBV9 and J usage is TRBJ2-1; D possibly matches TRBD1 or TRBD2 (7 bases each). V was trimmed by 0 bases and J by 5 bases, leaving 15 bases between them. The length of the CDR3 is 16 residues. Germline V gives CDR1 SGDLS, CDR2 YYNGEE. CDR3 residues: CASSVARQGGHNEQFF. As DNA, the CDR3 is TGTGCCAGCAGCGTAGCTAGGCAGGGGGGGCACAATGAGCAGTTCTTC.

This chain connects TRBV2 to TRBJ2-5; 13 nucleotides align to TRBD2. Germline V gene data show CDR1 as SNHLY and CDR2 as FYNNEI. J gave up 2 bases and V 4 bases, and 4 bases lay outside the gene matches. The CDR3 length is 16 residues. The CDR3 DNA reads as TGTGCCAGCAGTGGGACTAGCGGGGGACCTCAAGAGACCCAGTACTTC. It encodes CASSGTSGGPQETQYF.

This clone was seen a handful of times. This CDR3 is CASRRDKDYGYTF. The CDR3 region has the DNA TGTGCCAGCAGACGGGACAAAGACTATGGCTACACCTTC. The chain uses TRBV6-5 and TRBJ1-2; D possibly corresponds to TRBD1 (6 bases). The germline V and J ends were trimmed by 6 bases and 3 bases, with 11 bases remaining between them. Germline lookup yields CDR1 MNHEY and CDR2 SVGAGI. The CDR3 is 13 amino acids.

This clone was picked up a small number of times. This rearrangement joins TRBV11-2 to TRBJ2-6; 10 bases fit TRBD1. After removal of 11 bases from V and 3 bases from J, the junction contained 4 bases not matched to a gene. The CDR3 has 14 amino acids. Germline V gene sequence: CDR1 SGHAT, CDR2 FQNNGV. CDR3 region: CAGGQGNGANVLTF. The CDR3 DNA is TGTGCCGGGGGACAGGGGAATGGGGCCAACGTCCTGACTTTC. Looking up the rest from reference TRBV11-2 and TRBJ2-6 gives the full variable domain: EAGVAQSPRYKIIEKRQSVAFWCNPISGHATLYWYQQILGQGPKLLIQFQNNGVVDDSQLPKDRFSAERLKGVDSTLKIQPAKLEDSAVYLCAGGQGNGANVLTFGAGSRLTVL.

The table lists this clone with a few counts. The CDR3 reads CASSKALSFGGFYGNEKLFF. DNA of the CDR3: TGTGCCAGCAGCAAAGCGCTGTCGTTCGGGGGCTTCTATGGTAATGAAAAACTGTTTTTT. The chain couples TRBV21-1 to TRBJ1-4. TRBV21-1 is noted as a pseudogene. This CDR3 comprises 20 residues.

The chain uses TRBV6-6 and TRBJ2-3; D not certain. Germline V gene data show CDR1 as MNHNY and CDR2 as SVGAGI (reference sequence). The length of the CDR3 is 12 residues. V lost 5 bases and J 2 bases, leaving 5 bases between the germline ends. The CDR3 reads CASSKHTDTQYF. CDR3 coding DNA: TGTGCCAGCAGTAAGCACACAGATACGCAGTATTTT.

The CDR3: CASSSGTGVSNTGELFF. Written as DNA, the CDR3 is TGCGCCAGCAGTTCCGGGACAGGGGTCTCCAACACCGGGGAGCTGTTTTTT. V and J are TRBV23-1 and TRBJ2-2; TRBD1 aligns across 10 bases. TRBV23-1 qualifies as an ORF whose function is uncertain. Trimming at V came to 5 bases and at J to 2 bases, leaving 8 bases not matched to a gene. This CDR3 comprises 17 residues.

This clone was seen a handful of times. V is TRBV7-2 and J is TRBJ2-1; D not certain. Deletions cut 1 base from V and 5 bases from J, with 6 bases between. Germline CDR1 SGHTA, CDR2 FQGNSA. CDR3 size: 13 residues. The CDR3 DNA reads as TGTGCCAGCAGCTTAGATCCGAACAATGAGCAGTTCTTC. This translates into CASSLDPNNEQFF.

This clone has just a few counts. The CDR3 nucleotides are TGTGCCAGCAGTCCGGGACGATACACCGGGGAGCTGTTTTTT. Its translation: CASSPGRYTGELFF. The chain links TRBV11-2 to TRBJ2-2; D may correspond to TRBD1 or TRBD2 (5 bases each). Germline V gene lookup returns CDR1 SGHAT and CDR2 FQNNGV. There are 14 residues in the CDR3. V was cut by 6 bases and J by 3 bases, with 11 bases left in between.

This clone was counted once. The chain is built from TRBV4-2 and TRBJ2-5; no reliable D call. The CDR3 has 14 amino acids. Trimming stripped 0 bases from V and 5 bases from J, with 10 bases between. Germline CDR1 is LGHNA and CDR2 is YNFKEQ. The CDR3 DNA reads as TGTGCCAGCAGCCAAGATGGAGTGGGGGAGACCCAGTACTTC. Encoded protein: CASSQDGVGETQYF.

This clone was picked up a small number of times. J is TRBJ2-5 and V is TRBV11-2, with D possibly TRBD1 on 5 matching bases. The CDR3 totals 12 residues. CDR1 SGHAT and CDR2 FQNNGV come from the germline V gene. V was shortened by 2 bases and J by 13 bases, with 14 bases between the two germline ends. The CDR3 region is CASSLTRGRWYF. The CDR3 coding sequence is TGTGCCAGCAGCTTAACAAGGGGCCGATGGTACTTC.

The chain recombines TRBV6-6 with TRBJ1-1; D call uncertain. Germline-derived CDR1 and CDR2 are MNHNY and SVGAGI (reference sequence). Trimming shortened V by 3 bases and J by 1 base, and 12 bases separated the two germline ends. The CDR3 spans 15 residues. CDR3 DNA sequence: TGTGCCAGCAGTTATCCGGGCGTCGGGAACACTGAAGCTTTCTTT. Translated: CASSYPGVGNTEAFF.

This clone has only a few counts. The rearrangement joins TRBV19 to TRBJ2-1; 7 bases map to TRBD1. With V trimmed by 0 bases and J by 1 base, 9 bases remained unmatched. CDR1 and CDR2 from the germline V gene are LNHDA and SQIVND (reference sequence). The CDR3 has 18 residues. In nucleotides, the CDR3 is TGTGCCAGTAGTATAGATCGAGTGACAGGGCGTTCCTACAATGAGCAGTTCTTC. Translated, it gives CASSIDRVTGRSYNEQFF.